The 13 T cell receptor beta chains below come from one sample, sequenced in a study of T-cell memory formation after mild COVID-19. In TCRdb, the 5' RACE reads were re-called with MiXCR into one record per CDR3 protein. The table records 250,000 to 300,000 distinct CDR3 sequences, around 15% of them present only once. Sequencing was performed on PBMCs or a T cell subset sorted from them (not recorded which). These receptors were taken from a man between 18 and 35 years old who had mild COVID-19 (a few samples of this study predate the infection). Cell type and time point are not known.

This chain uses TRBV27 with TRBJ1-4, with TRBD1 as a possible D gene (5 bases). This CDR3 has 15 residues. Per the germline V gene, CDR1 is MNHEY and CDR2 is SMNVEV (reference sequence). The V and J ends lost 5 bases and 7 bases respectively, with 17 bases between them. The CDR3 nucleotides read TGTGCCAGCAGTCCCCAGGGTATAGGTTTTGAAAAACTGTTTTTT. It codes for CASSPQGIGFEKLFF. Full variable domain (remainder filled in from reference TRBV27 and TRBJ1-4): EAQVTQNPRYLITVTGKKLTVTCSQNMNHEYMSWYRQDPGLGLRQIYYSMNVEVTDKGDVPEGYKVSRKEKRNFPLILESPSPNQTSLYFCASSPQGIGFEKLFFGSGTQLSVL.

In nucleotides, the CDR3 is TGTGCCAGCAGTTACGACAGCTCTGGGGCCAACGTCCTGACTTTC. This encodes CASSYDSSGANVLTF. V is TRBV6-5 and J is TRBJ2-6; a weak D match, TRBD1 (5 bases). CDR3 length equals 15 residues. Germline CDR1 and CDR2: MNHEY and SVGAGI. V was clipped by 2 bases and J by 0 bases, with 5 bases between them.

The chain recombines TRBV11-2 with TRBJ1-1; unclear D gene. The CDR3 has 13 residues. Germline CDR1 reads SGHAT; CDR2 reads FQNNGV. Deletions cut 5 bases from V and 1 base from J, with 8 bases between. CDR3 loop: CASSAHENTEAFF. The CDR3 region has the DNA TGTGCCAGCAGCGCACACGAGAACACTGAAGCTTTCTTT.

This clonotype was picked up a small number of times. The CDR3 reads CASSLVQGKNEQFF. In DNA, the CDR3 is TGCGCCAGCAGCTTGGTACAGGGTAAAAATGAGCAGTTCTTC. This chain links TRBV5-1 with TRBJ2-1; perhaps TRBD1 as D (6 bases). The CDR3 covers 14 residues. Germline loops: CDR1 SGHRS, CDR2 YFSETQ. V was pared by 0 bases and J by 7 bases, with 11 bases between.

This clonotype was seen only a few times. The chain is built from TRBV5-1 and TRBJ2-2; D unresolved. Germline CDR1 SGHRS, CDR2 YFSETQ. The CDR3 runs 14 residues. Trimming left V 4 bases short and J 5 bases short, with 12 bases between. The CDR3 reads CASSRDLMTGELFF. The DNA for the CDR3 is TGCGCCAGCAGCCGCGACCTGATGACCGGGGAGCTGTTTTTT.

The chain employs TRBV4-3 and TRBJ2-7, with a weak D call TRBD1 (7 bases). The V end lost 1 base, the J end lost 3 bases, and 22 bases lay between the germline ends. In germline, CDR1 is LGHNA, CDR2 YSLEER. The CDR3 runs 18 residues. CDR3 sequence: CASSQGLRTGQGGYEQYF. CDR3 in DNA: TGCGCCAGCAGCCAAGGATTAAGGACGGGGCAGGGGGGCTACGAGCAGTACTTC.

The CDR3 reads CASSQDGGTGEQFF. The CDR3 DNA reads TGCGCCAGCAGCCAAGATGGGGGGACGGGAGAGCAGTTCTTC. The chain recombines TRBV4-1 with TRBJ2-1, with D perhaps matching TRBD2 (6 bases). This CDR3 contains 14 residues. Germline V gene lookup returns CDR1 MGHRA and CDR2 YSYEKL. V gave up 0 bases and J gave up 10 bases, with 13 bases separating them.

This clonotype was recorded a few times. The rearrangement uses TRBV7-2 and TRBJ2-3; tentative D call: TRBD2 (6 bases). V lost 5 bases and J 6 bases, leaving 18 bases between the germline ends. Germline CDR1 is SGHTA and CDR2 is FQGNSA. CDR3 length: 15 residues. The CDR3 sequence is CASSLLPAGSDTQYF. In DNA form, the CDR3 reads TGTGCCAGCAGCCTCCTTCCCGCCGGGAGCGATACGCAGTATTTT.

DNA for the CDR3: TGTGCCAGCAGTTATAGGGGGAGTCAGTACGTC. Translating gives CASSYRGSQYV. The rearrangement joins TRBV6-2 or TRBV6-3 to TRBJ2-7; possibly TRBD1 for D (6 bases). The CDR3 consists of 11 residues. Trimming stripped 3 bases from V and 10 bases from J, with 10 bases between. The germline V gene encodes CDR1 MNHEY and CDR2 SVGEGT.

This clonotype has a count of ten or more. The V gene is TRBV19, the J gene TRBJ2-6, with 10 bases aligning to TRBD1. With V trimmed by 5 bases and J by 3 bases, 4 bases remained unmatched. The CDR3 has 16 residues. CDR1 LNHDA and CDR2 SQIVND come from the germline V gene (reference sequence). For the CDR3, the DNA is TGTGCCAGTAGTCGACAGGGGGCGATTGGGGCCAACGTCCTGACTTTC. This translates into CASSRQGAIGANVLTF.

The chain employs TRBV9 and TRBJ2-1; 7 positions match TRBD2. Germline assignment: CDR1 SGDLS and CDR2 YYNGEE. The CDR3 extends over 18 amino acids. V trimming: 3 bases; J trimming: 0 bases; junction bases outside the gene matches: 12. The CDR3 nucleotides are TGTGCCAGCAGCGACCGGACCGGACGGACTAGCTCCTACAATGAGCAGTTCTTC. It encodes CASSDRTGRTSSYNEQFF.

V and J are TRBV9 and TRBJ2-7; D tentatively fits TRBD1 or TRBD2 (5 bases each). Germline V CDR1 and CDR2: SGDLS, YYNGEE. Trimming shortened V by 1 base and J by 6 bases, and 11 bases separated the two germline ends. The CDR3 is 13 residues long. The CDR3 spells CASSVRRGGEQYF. CDR3 sequence (DNA): TGTGCCAGCAGCGTAAGGCGTGGGGGCGAGCAGTACTTC.

The chain recombines TRBV6-2 or TRBV6-3 with TRBJ2-7; the match to TRBD1 covers 7 bases. Unmatched junction bases numbered 3, after V lost 9 bases and J lost 4 bases. The germline V gene encodes CDR1 MNHEY and CDR2 SVGEGT. The CDR3 totals 11 residues. The CDR3 loop is CARDREYEQYV. The CDR3 nucleotides read TGTGCCAGAGACAGGGAATACGAGCAGTACGTC.